Below, one T cell receptor beta chain is given with its context. This clonotype was observed a handful of times. The antigen it recognizes is unknown. There are no base qualities to consult, and no much larger clone falls within one base. The sample comes from a study of molecular identifiers for immune sequencing clone quantification listed by TCRdb under 2018. Background for the entire study: For a replicate experiment, RNA from roughly 18,000 or 92,000 naive CD8 T cells was divided into five aliquots, of which four were sequenced. This methods study used CD8 T cells to benchmark TCR RNA copy counting and molecular-identifier clustering-based TCR repertoire sequencing (MIDCIRS). Beyond this particular receptor, the publication reports: Modeling gave around 3.3 recovered TCR RNA copies per cell versus roughly 10 by digital PCR, implying roughly 30% capture efficiency. Spiked-in Jurkat TCR RNA equal to a single cell's worth was reported to be detectable even within 1,100,000 naive CD8 T cells. Without barcode sub-clustering, chimeric consensus sequences inflated TCR diversity; chimeras reached as high as 47%. In CMV-specific effector cells, clones with more than 20 RNA copies contained over 99% of molecules, whereas in naive cells such clones contained under 1% of molecules. Identical TCR molecules sharing a barcode could cause highly expanded clone sizes to be underestimated. Naive libraries contained spiked-in Jurkat TCR RNA (around eleven copies' worth), which is not part of the donor repertoire.

Trimming removed 7 bases from V and 10 bases from J, leaving 19 bases between the germline ends. CDR1 MNHNS and CDR2 SASEGT were looked up in the germline V gene. The CDR3, cysteine through phenylalanine, is 13 amino acids long. Only CDR3 DNA remains: 39 bases, in frame from the first base. The receptor library was made with PCR. The run used an Illumina HiSeq 4000. Preparation of bulk TCR libraries followed a previously described approach, with the TCR primers listed in Table S5. Total RNA was purified with the Qiagen AllPrep DNA/RNA kit. Before analysis, reads from multiple sequencing runs of one library were combined. The authors' pipeline ran thus. Only reads with exact TCR constant sequence were kept, trimmed to 150 nt, and grouped by their 12-nt molecular barcodes. Reads inside each barcode group were sub-clustered using a 15% Levenshtein threshold, and a quality-weighted consensus sequence was constructed for each RNA molecule. Non-functional sequences were discarded, and so were lower-count sequences lying one edit away from another sequence. On the basis of fitting two negative binomial distributions, barcode sub-clusters with fewer than 20% of the maximum read count were discarded. TCRdb redid the processing of the public reads, applying fastp at Q25 and MiXCR, and retained in-frame beta chains. Each CDR3 protein gets just one entry, which takes the most common genes and DNA from the rows behind it. These V and J calls are TCRdb output, not the study's own analysis. This sample has just under 65,000 distinct CDR3 sequences in its table, and less than 20% of those were observed once. The ten largest clones take up 1.3% to 1.5% of the sample.

Libraries of naive CD8 T cells were built from around 20,000 to 1,000,000 sorted cells, with 10%, 30% or 50% of the purified RNA used. On a BD FACSAria II, naive CD8 T cells were FACS-sorted as CD8+CD4-CCR7+CD45RA+ and collected into RLT Plus buffer. Ten to eleven TCR copies' worth of Jurkat RNA were spiked into about 20,000-1,000,000 naive CD8 T cell samples to test detection sensitivity. Enrichment of CD8 T cells was performed with RosetteSep CD8+ T Cell Enrichment Cocktail and Ficoll-Paque, after which ACK red cell lysis was carried out. The chain is assembled from TRBV6-1 and TRBJ2-5; D gene: possibly TRBD2, on 6 matching bases. The sample taken for sequencing was naive CD8+ T cells from blood, with Jurkat cell RNA spiked in. The sample's cell subset or site, from its label and the paper: FACS-sorted CD8+CD4-CCR7+CD45RA+ naive T cells. This receptor was obtained from a human donor in good health. Some libraries in this study had Jurkat cell RNA spiked in. The nucleotide sequence is TGTGCCAGCACCGGACTAAGCGGTCGGAACCAGTACTTC. Protein translation: CASTGLSGRNQYF.